These 28 T cell receptor beta chains were all obtained from the same sample, sequenced in a study of beta chain features in type 1 diabetes. Whole-study findings and limits: There was a moderate but significant shortening of TCRB CDR3s in all four CD4+ subsets of Type 1 diabetes patients.

These receptors are not linked to any known antigen. Every isolated RNA sample was fully reverse transcribed, so sequencing captured expressed TCRB transcripts. Some clones are missing from TCRdb's copy, which holds only in-frame ones; the method was immunoSEQ multiplex PCR. The data show some 640,000 clones, over 13% seen once. The specimen sequenced was naive CD4+ T cells from blood. These receptors were obtained from a young man with type 1 diabetes.

A few counts support this clone. The chain combines TRBV5-1 with TRBJ2-5; possible D gene TRBD1, 5 bases. V was pared by 4 bases and J by 4 bases, with 11 bases between. The CDR3 is made up of 13 amino acids. Germline CDR1 and CDR2: SGHRS and YFSETQ. CDR3 DNA sequence: TGCGCCAGCAGCGAACAGGCCAGAGAGACCCAGTACTTC. It specifies CASSEQARETQYF. The full variable domain, completed using reference TRBV5-1 and TRBJ2-5, is KAGVTQTPRYLIKTRGQQVTLSCSPISGHRSVSWYQQTPGQGLQFLFEYFSETQRNKGNFPGRFSGRQFSNSRSEMNVSTLELGDSALYLCASSEQARETQYFGPGTRLLVL.

This clone was counted between two and nine times. This chain uses TRBV9 with TRBJ2-2, with 7 bases that match TRBD1. Germline lookup yields CDR1 SGDLS and CDR2 YYNGEE. The J segment lost 5 bases and the V segment lost 0 bases, leaving 7 bases of the junction unmatched. The CDR3 extends over 16 amino acids. The CDR3 nucleotides are TGTGCCAGCAGCGTAGCGGGACAGAAGACAACCGGGGAGCTGTTTTTT. Encoded protein: CASSVAGQKTTGELFF.

This clone turned up a few times. CDR3 in amino acids: CASSLVGTDFTYGYTF. The DNA for the CDR3 is TGTGCCAGCAGCTTAGTAGGGACAGACTTCACCTATGGCTACACCTTC. The chain is built from TRBV7-2 and TRBJ1-2; TRBD1 matches at 7 bases. The germline V gene encodes CDR1 SGHTA and CDR2 FQGNSA. The CDR3 is 16 residues long. The ends lost 1 base at V and 4 bases at J; junction bases unmatched: 9.

The sample holds a few counts of this clone. The J gene is TRBJ2-3, the V gene TRBV30; TRBD2 matches 11 bases. The junction had 8 bases not matched to a gene; V was cut back by 3 bases and J by 0 bases. This CDR3 is 17 amino acids long. Per the germline V gene, CDR1 is GTSNPN and CDR2 is SVGIG (reference sequence). The CDR3 region is CAWRFSGGATSTDTQYF. The DNA for the CDR3 is TGTGCCTGGAGGTTTAGCGGGGGGGCCACAAGCACAGATACGCAGTATTTT. Full variable domain (outside the CDR3, taken from reference TRBV30 and TRBJ2-3): SQTIHQWPATLVQPVGSPLSLECTVEGTSNPNLYWYRQAAGRGLQLLFYSVGIGQISSEVPQNLSASRPQDRQFILSSKKLLLSDSGFYLCAWRFSGGATSTDTQYFGPGTRLTVL.

The chain couples TRBV5-1 to TRBJ2-4; D not resolved. Per germline, CDR1 SGHRS and CDR2 YFSETQ. The V end lost 5 bases, the J end lost 1 base, and 19 bases lay between the germline ends. This CDR3 has 17 amino acids. For the CDR3, the DNA is TGCGCCAGCAGTAAGGACCCCAGGTTAGGGGCCAAAAACATTCAGTACTTC. Its translation is CASSKDPRLGAKNIQYF.

The chain couples TRBV6-6 to TRBJ1-2; D is unresolved. The CDR3 extends over 11 amino acids. Germline V gene sequence: CDR1 MNHNY, CDR2 SVGAGI (reference sequence). The V end was cut by 6 bases, the J end by 7 bases, with 9 bases between. CDR3 region: CASRLLGGYTF. The CDR3 nucleotides are TGTGCCAGCAGACTACTAGGTGGCTACACCTTC.

V and J are TRBV9 and TRBJ2-1; TRBD2 aligns across 7 bases. After removal of 0 bases from V and 0 bases from J, the junction contained 3 bases not matched to a gene. In germline, CDR1 is SGDLS, CDR2 YYNGEE. The CDR3 is 16 residues long. DNA of the CDR3: TGTGCCAGCAGCGTAGGAGCGGGGAACTCCTACAATGAGCAGTTCTTC. It yields the protein CASSVGAGNSYNEQFF.

In regard to this clone: Other DNA sequences from this sample encode an identical CDR3 as well. V usage is TRBV5-4 and J usage is TRBJ1-5, with D tentatively TRBD1 (6 bases). The ends were cut back, 2 bases at V and 6 bases at J, with 9 bases in the middle. Germline-derived CDR1 and CDR2 are SGHNT and YYREEE (reference sequence). This CDR3 has 13 amino acids. The CDR3 sequence: CASSLGGAQPQHF. The CDR3 DNA follows: TGTGCCAGCAGCTTAGGGGGTGCTCAGCCCCAGCATTTT.

The chain uses TRBV5-4 and TRBJ1-1; a weak D match, TRBD1 (6 bases). The germline V gene has CDR1 SGHNT and CDR2 YYREEE (reference sequence). Trimming removed 4 bases at V and 5 bases at J, with 18 bases between. The CDR3 contains 15 residues. The CDR3 nucleotides read TGTGCCAGCAGCCTTCCTTTAGGGGGTGGTACTGAAGCTTTCTTT. It translates to CASSLPLGGGTEAFF.

The chain is built from TRBV25-1 and TRBJ2-7, with 12 positions matching TRBD2. This CDR3 has 14 residues. With V trimmed by 3 bases and J by 4 bases, 1 base remained unmatched. Germline V gene sequence: CDR1 MGHDK, CDR2 SYGVNS. The CDR3 spells CASSETSGRYEQYF. CDR3 coding DNA: TGTGCCAGCAGTGAGACTAGCGGGAGATACGAGCAGTACTTC.

This chain joins TRBV11-3 and TRBJ1-1; perhaps TRBD1 as D (5 bases). The CDR3 spans 13 residues. Trimming cost V 3 bases and J 1 base, with 6 bases left between them. The V gene's germline CDR1 is SGHNT and CDR2 YENEEA. CDR3 sequence: CASSFTGNTEAFF. The CDR3, as DNA: TGTGCCAGCAGCTTCACAGGGAACACTGAAGCTTTCTTT.

This clone has more than one count but fewer than ten. The chain links TRBV30 to TRBJ1-1; D is unresolved. This CDR3 is 12 amino acids long. Germline CDR1 GTSNPN, CDR2 SVGIG (reference sequence). For the CDR3, the DNA is TGTGCACTAGGGAAGGGAGGAGGTGAAGCTTTCTTT. Translation gives CALGKGGGEAFF.

This clone was detected a few times. This chain uses TRBV6-5 with TRBJ1-5; D is undetermined. This CDR3 has 13 amino acids. The ends were cut back, 2 bases at V and 4 bases at J, with 6 bases in the middle. Germline CDR1 and CDR2: MNHEY and SVGAGI. In nucleotides, the CDR3 is TGTGCCAGCAGTTACGGCGAGAATCAGCCCCAGCATTTT. It is translated as CASSYGENQPQHF.

The J gene is TRBJ2-7, the V gene TRBV25-1, with D tentatively TRBD1 or TRBD2 (7 bases each). There are 14 residues in the CDR3. Germline CDR1 reads MGHDK; CDR2 reads SYGVNS. Trimming stripped 3 bases from V and 4 bases from J, with 13 bases between. CDR3 in amino acids: CASSESGTVYEQYF. In nucleotides, the CDR3 is TGTGCCAGCAGTGAGAGCGGGACAGTATACGAGCAGTACTTC.

This clone was seen only a few times. This rearrangement joins TRBV7-9 to TRBJ2-1; D possibly corresponds to TRBD2 (6 bases). CDR3 length equals 11 residues. Germline CDR1 and CDR2: SEHNR and FQNEAQ (reference sequence). V was cut by 5 bases and J by 9 bases, with 8 bases left in between. The CDR3 sequence: CASSAGGEQFF. CDR3 nucleotide sequence: TGTGCCAGCAGCGCCGGGGGTGAGCAGTTCTTC.

The genes are TRBV10-3 and TRBJ1-1, with D maybe TRBD1 (6 bases). V was pared by 5 bases and J by 1 base, with 14 bases between. There are 15 residues in the CDR3. Germline lookup yields CDR1 ENHRY and CDR2 SYGVKD. The CDR3 loop reads CAISSLETGNTEAFF. The DNA for the CDR3 is TGTGCCATCAGTTCCTTAGAGACAGGGAACACTGAAGCTTTCTTT.

The gene calls are TRBV7-2 and TRBJ1-1; D possibly corresponds to TRBD1 (6 bases). The CDR3 totals 14 residues. Germline CDR1 and CDR2: SGHTA and FQGNSA. V shed 2 bases and J shed 5 bases, with 12 bases lying between them. The DNA of the CDR3 is TGTGCCAGCAGCTTAAACAGGGTAGAAACTGAAGCTTTCTTT. It specifies CASSLNRVETEAFF.

V usage is TRBV2 and J usage is TRBJ1-1, with D perhaps TRBD1 (5 bases). This CDR3 is built from 14 residues. Germline V gene data show CDR1 as SNHLY and CDR2 as FYNNEI. V lost 4 bases and J lost 3, with 12 bases in between. CDR3 DNA sequence: TGTGCCAGCAGTGTGGGGCAGGCCTACACTGAAGCTTTCTTT. Amino acids: CASSVGQAYTEAFF.

This clone came up a few times. A read error may produce the germline difference seen at one junction end. The chain links TRBV4-1 to TRBJ2-4; D not certain. The length of the CDR3 is 13 residues. The germline V gene has CDR1 MGHRA and CDR2 YSYEKL. CDR3 coding DNA: TGCGCCAGCAGCCAAGAAGGACCCCGGGTCGTACGTTTC. It is translated as CASSQEGPRVVRF.

This clone came up a few times. This chain joins TRBV19 and TRBJ1-1; unclear D gene. V lost 0 bases, J lost 6 bases, and 14 bases lay in between. The CDR3 length is 15 residues. Germline CDR1 LNHDA, CDR2 SQIVND (reference sequence). In DNA form, the CDR3 reads TGTGCCAGTAGTATAGATCGAAGAACGGACTCTGAAGCTTTCTTT. It yields the protein CASSIDRRTDSEAFF. Supplemented by reference TRBV19 and TRBJ1-1, the full variable domain reads DGGITQSPKYLFRKEGQNVTLSCEQNLNHDAMYWYRQDPGQGLRLIYYSQIVNDFQKGDIAEGYSVSREKKESFPLTVTSAQKNPTAFYLCASSIDRRTDSEAFFGQGTRLTVV.

This chain's CDR3 is CASSPPMAEVSYNSPLHF. In DNA form, the CDR3 reads TGTGCCAGCAGCCCACCCATGGCCGAAGTATCCTATAATTCACCCCTCCACTTT. This chain joins TRBV9 and TRBJ1-6; no clear D gene. V was shortened by 4 bases and J by 1 base, with 18 bases between the two germline ends. CDR3 size: 18 residues. The germline V gene encodes CDR1 SGDLS and CDR2 YYNGEE.

V usage is TRBV5-6 and J usage is TRBJ1-6; D call uncertain. Germline loops: CDR1 SGHDT, CDR2 YYEEEE. Trimming cost V 4 bases and J 8 bases, with 13 bases left between them. CDR3 length: 14 residues. CDR3 region: CASSRIERDSPLHF. CDR3 bases: TGTGCCAGCAGCCGAATCGAGAGGGATTCACCCCTCCACTTT.

This clone was seen more than once but under ten times. In the same sample, other DNA sequences code for this CDR3. V usage is TRBV7-2 and J usage is TRBJ2-5; tentatively, D is TRBD2 (5 bases). V lost 3 bases, J lost 4 bases, and 9 bases lay in between. Germline V lookup: CDR1 SGHTA, CDR2 FQGNSA. The CDR3 loop spans 13 amino acids. Written as DNA, the CDR3 is TGTGCCAGCAGCTTGGCGCTAGCAGAGACCCAGTACTTC. It yields the protein CASSLALAETQYF.

This clone was seen a handful of times. J is TRBJ2-1 and V is TRBV10-3; TRBD1 matches 7 bases. The CDR3 has 17 residues. V lost 4 bases, J lost 4 bases, and 13 bases stayed unmatched. Germline CDR1 and CDR2: ENHRY and SYGVKD. The CDR3 reads CAISVILGTAGYNEQFF. The CDR3 coding sequence is TGTGCCATCAGTGTAATCCTCGGGACAGCAGGGTACAATGAGCAGTTCTTC.

J is TRBJ2-1 and V is TRBV28, with D possibly matching TRBD1 (6 bases). The CDR3 has 12 amino acids. Germline CDR1 is MDHEN and CDR2 is SYDVKM. V lost 6 bases and J lost 10, with 13 bases in between. This chain's CDR3 is CASSVTGTEQFF. The CDR3 nucleotides read TGTGCCAGCAGCGTTACGGGGACAGAGCAGTTCTTC.

J is TRBJ2-7 and V is TRBV6-5; D is ambiguous. The V gene lost 4 bases and the J gene lost 0 bases, with 13 bases spanning the gap. This CDR3 has 15 residues. The germline CDR1 and CDR2 sequences are MNHEY and SVGAGI. CDR3 sequence (DNA): TGTGCCAGCAGTTTGGACCGAAAGAGCTCCTACGAGCAGTACTTC. It codes for CASSLDRKSSYEQYF.

This chain joins TRBV7-2 and TRBJ2-1; D possibly corresponds to TRBD2 (6 bases). This CDR3 region has 15 residues. Trimming shortened V by 2 bases and J by 7 bases, and 15 bases separated the two germline ends. Per the germline V gene, CDR1 is SGHTA and CDR2 is FQGNSA. The CDR3 DNA follows: TGTGCCAGCAGCTTATTAGCGGCCTTGGGTAATGAGCAGTTCTTC. Amino acids: CASSLLAALGNEQFF.

This clone came up a few times. V gene TRBV29-1 combines with J gene TRBJ1-1, with a possible D match to TRBD1 (6 bases). Germline V gene lookup returns CDR1 SQVTM and CDR2 ANQGSEA. CDR3 size: 13 residues. The V and J ends lost 7 bases and 6 bases respectively, with 18 bases between them. In DNA, the CDR3 is TGCAGCGCTACTCCGGACAGCCAGGCTGAAGCTTTCTTT. Residues: CSATPDSQAEAFF.